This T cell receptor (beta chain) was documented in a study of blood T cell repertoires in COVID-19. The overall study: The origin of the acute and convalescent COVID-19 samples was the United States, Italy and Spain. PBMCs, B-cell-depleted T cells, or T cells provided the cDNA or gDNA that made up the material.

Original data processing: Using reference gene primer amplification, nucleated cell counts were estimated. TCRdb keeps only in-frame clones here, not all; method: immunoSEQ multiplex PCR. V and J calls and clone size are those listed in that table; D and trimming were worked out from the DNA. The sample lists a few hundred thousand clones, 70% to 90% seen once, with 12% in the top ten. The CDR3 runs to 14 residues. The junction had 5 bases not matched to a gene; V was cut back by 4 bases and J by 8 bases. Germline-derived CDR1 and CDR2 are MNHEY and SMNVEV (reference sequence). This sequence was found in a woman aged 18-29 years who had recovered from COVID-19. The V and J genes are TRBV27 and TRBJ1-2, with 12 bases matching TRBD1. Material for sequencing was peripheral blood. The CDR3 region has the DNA TGTGCCAGCAGTTGGGGACAGGGGGCGCTGGGCTACACCTTC. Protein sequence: CASSWGQGALGYTF.